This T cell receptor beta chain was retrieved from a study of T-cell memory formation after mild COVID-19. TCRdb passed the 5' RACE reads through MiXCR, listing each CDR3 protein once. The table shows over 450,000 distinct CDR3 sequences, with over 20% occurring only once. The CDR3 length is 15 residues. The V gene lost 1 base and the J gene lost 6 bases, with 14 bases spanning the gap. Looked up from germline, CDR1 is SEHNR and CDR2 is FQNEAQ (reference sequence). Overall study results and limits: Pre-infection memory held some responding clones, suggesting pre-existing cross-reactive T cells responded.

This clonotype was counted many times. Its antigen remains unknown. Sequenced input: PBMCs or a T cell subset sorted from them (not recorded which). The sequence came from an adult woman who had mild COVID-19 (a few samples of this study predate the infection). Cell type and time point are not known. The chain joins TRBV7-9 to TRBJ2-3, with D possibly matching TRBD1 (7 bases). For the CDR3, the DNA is TGTGCCAGCAGCTTAGGCCAGGGGGGACGGGATACGCAGTATTTT. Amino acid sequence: CASSLGQGGRDTQYF.